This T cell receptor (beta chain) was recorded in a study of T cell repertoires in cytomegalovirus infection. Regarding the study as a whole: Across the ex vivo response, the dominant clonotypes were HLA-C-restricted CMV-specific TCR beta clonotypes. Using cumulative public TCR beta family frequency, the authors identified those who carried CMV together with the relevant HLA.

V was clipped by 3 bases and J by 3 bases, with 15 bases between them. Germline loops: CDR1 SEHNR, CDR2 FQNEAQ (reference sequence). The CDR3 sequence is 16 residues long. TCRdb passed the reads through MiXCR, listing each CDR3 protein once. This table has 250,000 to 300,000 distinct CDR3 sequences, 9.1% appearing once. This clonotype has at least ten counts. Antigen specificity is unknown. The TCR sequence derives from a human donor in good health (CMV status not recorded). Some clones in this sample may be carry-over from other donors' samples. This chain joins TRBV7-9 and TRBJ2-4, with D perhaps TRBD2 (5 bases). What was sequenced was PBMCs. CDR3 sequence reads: CASSFQLIGDKNIQYF. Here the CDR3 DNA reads TGTGCCAGCAGCTTCCAGCTGATCGGGGACAAAAACATTCAGTACTTC.